This T cell receptor (beta chain) stems from a study of cytomegalovirus exposure and HLA in healthy donors. The study, taken as a whole, reports: Association of 16,951 TCR beta sequences with HLA alleles was found at 0.05 false discovery rate in a later analysis. A previous analysis found most TCR beta V segments productive roughly 87% or roughly 30% of the time. A later analysis linked a missense DCLRE1C variant to TCR beta V- and J-gene trimming.

Notes on this clone: What it recognizes is unknown.

This PCR relied on a set of 60 Vbeta primers and 13 Jbeta primers. Original processing notes: Around 80 million unique TCR beta chains, roughly 11 million of them shared, were counted by a later analysis. Assay: immunoSEQ multiplex PCR; the TCRdb copy retains only in-frame clones and omits some. That table furnishes V, J and clone size, whereas the DNA furnished D and trimming. The table lists around 94,000 clones, 60% to 85% of them singletons, with approximately 4.2% in the top ten. Sequencing was carried out using PBMCs. The sequence was obtained from a middle-aged woman in good health and CMV-seropositive.

The CDR3 protein is CASSHGTENNYGYTF. The CDR3 coding sequence is TGTGCCAGCAGCCACGGGACAGAGAATAACTATGGCTACACCTTC. The chain links TRBV16 to TRBJ1-2; 7 bases are a match to TRBD1. The CDR3 runs 15 residues. V dropped 3 bases and J dropped 1; count of bases not matched to a gene: 5. Germline CDR1 and CDR2: KGHSY and FQNENV.